The source of this TCR beta chain is a study of T cells after yellow fever vaccination. Turning to the study itself: Fractions of low cell number were prepared using SMART-Seq v4 Ultra Low Input. Whole-study findings and limits: Secondary responses were weaker yet peaked faster, day 5 versus 15. The study re-detected most primary-vaccination clones after the booster (96% CD4, roughly 90% CD8).

Notes on this clonotype: Its antigen is still unknown.

The CDR3 runs to 12 residues. The V end lost 5 bases, the J end lost 6 bases, and 9 bases lay between the germline ends. The germline V gene encodes CDR1 SGHRS and CDR2 YFSETQ. 5'RACE template switching added a universal primer site and UMIs to TCR cDNA. In TCRdb, the 5' RACE reads were re-called with MiXCR into one record per CDR3 protein. The sample has 300,000 or so distinct CDR3 sequences; roughly 4.3% are singletons. This chain links TRBV5-1 with TRBJ2-1; the D gene is possibly TRBD2 (5 bases). The material sequenced was PBMCs, taken 5 days after the yellow fever booster vaccination. The receptor was derived from a man between 18 and 35 years old who received the YFV17D yellow fever vaccine. CDR3 sequence reads: CASRGEGNEQFF. As DNA, the CDR3 is TGCGCCAGCAGAGGTGAGGGCAATGAGCAGTTCTTC.